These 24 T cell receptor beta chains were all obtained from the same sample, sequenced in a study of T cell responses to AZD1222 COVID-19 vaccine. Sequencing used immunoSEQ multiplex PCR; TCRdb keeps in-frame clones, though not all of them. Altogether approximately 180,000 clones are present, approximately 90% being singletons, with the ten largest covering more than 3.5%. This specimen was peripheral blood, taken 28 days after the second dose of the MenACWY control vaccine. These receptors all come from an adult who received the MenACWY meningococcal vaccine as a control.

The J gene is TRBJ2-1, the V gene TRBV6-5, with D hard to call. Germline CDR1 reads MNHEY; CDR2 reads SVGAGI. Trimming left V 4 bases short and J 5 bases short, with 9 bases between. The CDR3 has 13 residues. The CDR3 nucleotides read TGTGCCAGCAGTTCCAGGACCCACAATGAGCAGTTCTTC. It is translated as CASSSRTHNEQFF.

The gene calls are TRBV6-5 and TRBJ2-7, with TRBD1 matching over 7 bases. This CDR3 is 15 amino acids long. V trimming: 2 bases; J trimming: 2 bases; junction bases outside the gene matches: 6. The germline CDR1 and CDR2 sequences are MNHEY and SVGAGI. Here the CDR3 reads CASSYQTGLAYEQYF. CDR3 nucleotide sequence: TGTGCCAGCAGTTACCAGACAGGGTTGGCCTACGAGCAGTACTTC.

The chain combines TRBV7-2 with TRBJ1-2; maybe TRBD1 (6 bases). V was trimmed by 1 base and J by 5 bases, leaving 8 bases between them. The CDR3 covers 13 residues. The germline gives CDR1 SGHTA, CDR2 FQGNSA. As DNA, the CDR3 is TGTGCCAGCAGCTTAGGGACAGCTTATGGCTACACCTTC. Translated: CASSLGTAYGYTF.

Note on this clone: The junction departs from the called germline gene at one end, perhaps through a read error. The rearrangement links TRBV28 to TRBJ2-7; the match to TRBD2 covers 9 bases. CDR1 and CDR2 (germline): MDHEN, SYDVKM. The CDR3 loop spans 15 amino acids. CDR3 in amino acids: CANSRGSGSSYEQYF. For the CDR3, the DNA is TGTGCCAACAGTCGTGGTAGCGGGAGTTCCTACGAGCAGTACTTC.

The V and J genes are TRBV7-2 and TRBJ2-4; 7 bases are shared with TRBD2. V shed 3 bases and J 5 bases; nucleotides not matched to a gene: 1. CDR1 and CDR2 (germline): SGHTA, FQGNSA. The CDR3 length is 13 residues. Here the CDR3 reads CASSLAGENIQYF. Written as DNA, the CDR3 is TGTGCCAGCAGCTTGGCGGGGGAAAACATTCAGTACTTC. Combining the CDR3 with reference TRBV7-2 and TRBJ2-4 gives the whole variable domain GAGVSQSPSNKVTEKGKDVELRCDPISGHTALYWYRQSLGQGLEFLIYFQGNSAPDKSGLPSDRFSAERTGGSVSTLTIQRTQQEDSAVYLCASSLAGENIQYFGAGTRLSVL.

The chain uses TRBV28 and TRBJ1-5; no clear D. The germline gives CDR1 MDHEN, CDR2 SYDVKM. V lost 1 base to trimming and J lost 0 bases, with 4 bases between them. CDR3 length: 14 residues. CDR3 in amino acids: CASSLSGSNQPQHF. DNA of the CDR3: TGTGCCAGCAGTTTATCAGGTAGCAATCAGCCCCAGCATTTT.

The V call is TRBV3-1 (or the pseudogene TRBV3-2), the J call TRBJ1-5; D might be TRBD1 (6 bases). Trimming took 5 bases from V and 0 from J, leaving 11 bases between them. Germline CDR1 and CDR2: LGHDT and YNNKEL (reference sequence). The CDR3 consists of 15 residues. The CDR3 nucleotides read TGTGCCAGCAGCTACACAGGGCATAGCAATCAGCCCCAGCATTTT. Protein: CASSYTGHSNQPQHF.

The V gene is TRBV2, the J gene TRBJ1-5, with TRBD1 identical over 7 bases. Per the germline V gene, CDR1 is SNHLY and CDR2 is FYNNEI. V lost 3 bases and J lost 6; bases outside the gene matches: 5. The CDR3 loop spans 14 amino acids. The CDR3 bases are TGTGCCAGCAGTGACAGGGGGGTTGGTCAGCCCCAGCATTTT. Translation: CASSDRGVGQPQHF.

The CDR3 DNA reads TGTGCCAGTAGTTGGGGACAGACTGCAACTAATGAAAAACTGTTTTTT. It codes for CASSWGQTATNEKLFF. The chain is built from TRBV19 and TRBJ1-4; 7 bases fit TRBD1. The V gene's germline CDR1 is LNHDA and CDR2 SQIVND (reference sequence). V gave up 5 bases and J gave up 0 bases; unmatched junction bases: 6. The CDR3 is 16 amino acids.

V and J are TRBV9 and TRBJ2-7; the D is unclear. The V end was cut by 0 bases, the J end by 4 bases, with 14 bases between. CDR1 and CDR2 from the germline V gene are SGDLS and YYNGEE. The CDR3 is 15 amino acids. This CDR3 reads CASSVAGNWAYEQYF. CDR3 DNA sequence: TGTGCCAGCAGCGTAGCAGGAAATTGGGCTTACGAGCAGTACTTC. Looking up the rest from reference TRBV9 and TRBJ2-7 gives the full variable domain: DSGVTQTPKHLITATGQRVTLRCSPRSGDLSVYWYQQSLDQGLQFLIQYYNGEERAKGNILERFSAQQFPDLHSELNLSSLELGDSALYFCASSVAGNWAYEQYFGPGTRLTVT.

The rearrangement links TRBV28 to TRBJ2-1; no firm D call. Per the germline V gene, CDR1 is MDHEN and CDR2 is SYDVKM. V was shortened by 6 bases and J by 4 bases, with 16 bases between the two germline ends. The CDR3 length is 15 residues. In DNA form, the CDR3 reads TGTGCCAGCAGCCATCCTTCCGACACATACAATGAGCAGTTCTTC. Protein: CASSHPSDTYNEQFF.

CDR3 sequence reads: CASSESQGLNTEAFF. CDR3 nucleotide sequence: TGCGCCAGCAGTGAGTCGCAGGGATTGAACACTGAAGCTTTCTTT. This sequence joins TRBV10-1 and TRBJ1-1; a possible D gene is TRBD1 (5 bases). Trimming left V 0 bases short and J 0 bases short, with 8 bases between. This CDR3 region has 15 residues. The germline V gene has CDR1 WNHNN and CDR2 SYGVQD (reference sequence).

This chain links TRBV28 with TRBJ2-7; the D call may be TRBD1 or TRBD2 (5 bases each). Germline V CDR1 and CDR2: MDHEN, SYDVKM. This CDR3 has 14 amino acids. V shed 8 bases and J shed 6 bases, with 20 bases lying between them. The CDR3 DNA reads TGTGCCAGCGAAGCCCCCGGGGCATCGGCCGAGCAGTACTTC. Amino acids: CASEAPGASAEQYF.

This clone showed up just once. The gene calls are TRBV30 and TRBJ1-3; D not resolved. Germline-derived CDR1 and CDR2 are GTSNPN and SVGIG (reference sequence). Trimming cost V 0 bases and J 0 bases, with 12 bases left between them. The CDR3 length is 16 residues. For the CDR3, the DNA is TGTGCCTGGAGTGTACTCGAGAGCTACTCTGGAAACACCATATATTTT. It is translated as CAWSVLESYSGNTIYF.

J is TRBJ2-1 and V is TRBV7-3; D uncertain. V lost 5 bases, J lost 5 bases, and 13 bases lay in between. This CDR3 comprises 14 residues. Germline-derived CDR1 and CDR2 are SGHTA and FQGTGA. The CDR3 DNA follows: TGTGCCAGCAGCGCTGCCGAGGCCGACAATGAGCAGTTCTTC. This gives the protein CASSAAEADNEQFF.

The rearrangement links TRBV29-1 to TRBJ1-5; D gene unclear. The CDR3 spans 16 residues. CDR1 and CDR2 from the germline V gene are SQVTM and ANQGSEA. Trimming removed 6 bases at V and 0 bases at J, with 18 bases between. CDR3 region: CSVAGWAGGSNQPQHF. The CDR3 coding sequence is TGCAGCGTCGCGGGGTGGGCAGGAGGTAGCAATCAGCCCCAGCATTTT.

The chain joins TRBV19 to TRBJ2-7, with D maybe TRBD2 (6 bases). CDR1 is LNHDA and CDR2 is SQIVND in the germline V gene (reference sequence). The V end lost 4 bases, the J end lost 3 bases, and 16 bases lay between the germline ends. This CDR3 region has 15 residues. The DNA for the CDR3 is TGTGCCAGTAGTACCACTAGCCGGGGACTCTACGAGCAGTACTTC. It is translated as CASSTTSRGLYEQYF.

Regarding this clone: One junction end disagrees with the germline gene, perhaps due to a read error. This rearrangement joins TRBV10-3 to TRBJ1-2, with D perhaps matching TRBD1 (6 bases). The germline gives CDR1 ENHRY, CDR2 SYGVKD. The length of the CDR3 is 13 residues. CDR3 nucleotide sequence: TGTGCCATCGGTGACAGGAGTCCCTATGGCTACACCTTC. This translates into CAIGDRSPYGYTF.

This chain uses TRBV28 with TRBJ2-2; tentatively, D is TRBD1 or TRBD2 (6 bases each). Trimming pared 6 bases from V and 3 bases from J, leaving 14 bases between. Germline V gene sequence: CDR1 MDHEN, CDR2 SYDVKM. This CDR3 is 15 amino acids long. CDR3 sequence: CASSPGDTYTGELFF. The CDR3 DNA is TGTGCCAGCAGCCCGGGGGACACCTACACCGGGGAGCTGTTTTTT.

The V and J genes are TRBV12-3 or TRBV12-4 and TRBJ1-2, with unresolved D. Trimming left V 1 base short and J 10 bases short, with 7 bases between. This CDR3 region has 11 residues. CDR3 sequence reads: CASSLGSYYTF. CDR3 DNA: TGTGCCAGCAGTTTAGGCAGCTACTACACCTTC.

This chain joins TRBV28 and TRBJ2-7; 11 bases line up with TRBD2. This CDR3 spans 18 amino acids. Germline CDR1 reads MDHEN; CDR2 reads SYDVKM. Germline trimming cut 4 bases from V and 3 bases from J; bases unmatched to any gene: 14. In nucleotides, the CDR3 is TGTGCCAGCAGTTCCCTTGCCCCCACCGGGACTAGCGGCTACGAGCAGTACTTC. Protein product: CASSSLAPTGTSGYEQYF.

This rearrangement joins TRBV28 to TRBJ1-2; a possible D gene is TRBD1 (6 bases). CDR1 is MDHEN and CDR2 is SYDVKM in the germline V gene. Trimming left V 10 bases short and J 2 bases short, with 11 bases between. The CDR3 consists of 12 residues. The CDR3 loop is CATTGTNYGYTF. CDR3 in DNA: TGTGCCACCACCGGGACAAACTATGGCTACACCTTC.

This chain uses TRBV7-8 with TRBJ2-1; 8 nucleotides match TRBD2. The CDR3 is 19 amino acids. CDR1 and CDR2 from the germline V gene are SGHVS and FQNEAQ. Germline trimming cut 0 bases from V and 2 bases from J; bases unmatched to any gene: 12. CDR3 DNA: TGTGCCAGCAGCTTAGCGTGGGTGGACGAGCGGGGGACCTACAATGAGCAGTTCTTC. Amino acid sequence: CASSLAWVDERGTYNEQFF. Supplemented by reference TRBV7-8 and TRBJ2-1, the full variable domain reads GAGVSQSPRYKVAKRGQDVALRCDPISGHVSLFWYQQALGQGPEFLTYFQNEAQLDKSGLPSDRFFAERPEGSVSTLKIQRTQQEDSAVYLCASSLAWVDERGTYNEQFFGPGTRLTVL.

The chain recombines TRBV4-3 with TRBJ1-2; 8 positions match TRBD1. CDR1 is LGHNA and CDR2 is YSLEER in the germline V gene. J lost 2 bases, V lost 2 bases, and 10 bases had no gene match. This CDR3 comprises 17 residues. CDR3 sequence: CASSQMIGTGGNYGYTF. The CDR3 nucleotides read TGCGCCAGCAGCCAAATGATAGGGACAGGTGGGAACTATGGCTACACCTTC.